This T cell receptor beta chain was documented in a study of blood T cells in healthy people across ages. About this clonotype itself: Its antigen remains unidentified.

Each donor supplied ten milliliters of peripheral blood. Primers used in a second PCR of roughly 6 to 11 cycles were a sample-barcoded 5' primer and a J-beta primer mix. TCRdb recomputed calls from the 5' RACE reads with MiXCR, one row per CDR3 protein. Of 650,000 to 800,000 distinct CDR3 sequences detected, around 42% appear once; the ten largest clones hold around 21%. Study-level findings and limits: Bulk PBMC profiling left naive and antigen-experienced comparisons inconclusive.

This clonotype was sampled from a man in his 60s in good health. Sequencing input: blood.

The CDR3 nucleotides read TGTGCCACCAGCAGAGATCTCACGGGTTCCAATGGCTACACCTTC. It is translated as CATSRDLTGSNGYTF. The chain recombines TRBV15 with TRBJ1-2; D unclear. Germline CDR1 is LNHNV and CDR2 is YYDKDF (reference sequence). V lost 0 bases, J lost 6 bases, and 14 bases lay in between. The CDR3 loop spans 15 amino acids. The whole variable domain, remainder taken from reference TRBV15 and TRBJ1-2, is DAMVIQNPRYQVTQFGKPVTLSCSQTLNHNVMYWYQQKSSQAPKLLFHYYDKDFNNEADTPDNFQSRRPNTSFCFLDIRSPGLGDTAMYLCATSRDLTGSNGYTFGSGTRLTVV.